The sample holds many counts of the clone carrying this T cell receptor (beta chain). Its antigen is unknown. TCR beta CDR3 region amplification was performed from RNA transcripts. TCR CDR3 underwent first-round RT-PCR with the HTBI primer set. TCRdb reprocessed the multiplex PCR reads via MiXCR and lists one record per CDR3 protein. Among about 380,000 distinct CDR3 sequences listed, approximately 13% were seen once. Patients aged 18 to 65 had newly diagnosed hyperthyroidism that had lasted under 2 months. Orbital computed tomography, thyroid ultrasound, serum thyroxine and TRAb, and clinical symptoms together informed the diagnoses. The entry originates in a study of T cells in Graves' hyperthyroidism and ophthalmopathy. This CDR3 comprises 17 residues. V trimming: 4 bases; J trimming: 5 bases; junction bases outside the gene matches: 10. The germline V gene has CDR1 KGHDR and CDR2 SFDVKD. Study results and limitations: Ophthalmopathy and stable hyperthyroidism were told apart by a 13 V-J model. Most thyroid clonotypes that were expanded above 0.001 also turned up in blood.

The clonotype was recovered from a man aged 25-45 years with Graves' hyperthyroidism that later progressed to Graves' ophthalmopathy. The V and J genes are TRBV24-1 and TRBJ2-5; the match to TRBD1 covers 12 bases. The sample consisted of blood. The CDR3 DNA is TGTGCCACCAGTGACCCTGGGACAGGGGGCTTCTGGGAGACCCAGTACTTC. This sequence encodes CATSDPGTGGFWETQYF.